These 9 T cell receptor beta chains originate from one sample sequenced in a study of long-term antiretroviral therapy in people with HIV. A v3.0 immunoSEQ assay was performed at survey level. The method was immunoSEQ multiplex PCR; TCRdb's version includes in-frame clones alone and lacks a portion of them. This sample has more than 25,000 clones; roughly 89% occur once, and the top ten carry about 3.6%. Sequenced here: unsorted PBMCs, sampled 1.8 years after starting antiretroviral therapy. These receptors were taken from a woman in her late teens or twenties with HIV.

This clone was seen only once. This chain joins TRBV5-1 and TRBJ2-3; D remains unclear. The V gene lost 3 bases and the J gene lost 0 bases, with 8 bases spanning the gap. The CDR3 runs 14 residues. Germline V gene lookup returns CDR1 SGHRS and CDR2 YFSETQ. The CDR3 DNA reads TGCGCCAGCAGCTGGACGGATAGCACAGATACGCAGTATTTT. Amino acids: CASSWTDSTDTQYF.

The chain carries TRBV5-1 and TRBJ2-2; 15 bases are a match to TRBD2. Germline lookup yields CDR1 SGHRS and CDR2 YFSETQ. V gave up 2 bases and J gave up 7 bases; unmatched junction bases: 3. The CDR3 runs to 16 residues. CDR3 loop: CASSFWTSGRDGELFF. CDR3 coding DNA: TGCGCCAGCAGCTTCTGGACTAGCGGGAGGGACGGGGAGCTGTTTTTT. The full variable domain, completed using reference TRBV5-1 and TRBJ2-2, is KAGVTQTPRYLIKTRGQQVTLSCSPISGHRSVSWYQQTPGQGLQFLFEYFSETQRNKGNFPGRFSGRQFSNSRSEMNVSTLELGDSALYLCASSFWTSGRDGELFFGEGSRLTVL.

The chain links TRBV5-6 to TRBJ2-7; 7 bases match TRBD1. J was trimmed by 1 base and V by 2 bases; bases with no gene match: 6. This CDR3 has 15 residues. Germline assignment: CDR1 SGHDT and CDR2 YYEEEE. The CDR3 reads CASSFGTVSSYEQYF. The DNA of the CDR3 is TGTGCCAGCAGCTTTGGGACAGTGAGTTCCTACGAGCAGTACTTC.

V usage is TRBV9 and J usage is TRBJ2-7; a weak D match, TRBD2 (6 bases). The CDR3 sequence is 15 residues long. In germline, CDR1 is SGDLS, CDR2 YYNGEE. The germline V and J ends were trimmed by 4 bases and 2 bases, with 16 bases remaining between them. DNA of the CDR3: TGTGCCAGCAGCATTCGACCGGGAGAAACCTACGAGCAGTACTTC. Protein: CASSIRPGETYEQYF.

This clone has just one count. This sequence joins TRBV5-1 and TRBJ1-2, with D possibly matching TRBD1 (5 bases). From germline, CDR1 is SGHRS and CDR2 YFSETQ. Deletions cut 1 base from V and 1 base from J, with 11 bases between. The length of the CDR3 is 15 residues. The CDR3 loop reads CASSLPLDNNYGYTF. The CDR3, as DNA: TGCGCCAGCAGCTTGCCGCTGGACAATAACTATGGCTACACCTTC.

CDR3 sequence reads: CASSEIRRTGELFF. CDR3 nucleotide sequence: TGTGCCAGCAGTGAGATCAGGAGGACCGGGGAGCTGTTTTTT. V and J are TRBV2 and TRBJ2-2; possible D gene TRBD2, 5 bases. CDR1 and CDR2 from the germline V gene are SNHLY and FYNNEI. Trimming cost V 3 bases and J 5 bases, with 10 bases left between them. The length of the CDR3 is 14 residues.

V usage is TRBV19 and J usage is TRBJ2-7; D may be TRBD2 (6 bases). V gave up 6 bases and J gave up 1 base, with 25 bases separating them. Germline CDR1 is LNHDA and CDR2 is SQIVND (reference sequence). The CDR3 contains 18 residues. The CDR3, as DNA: TGTGCCAGTAGCCCCCCCCCTGCCGGGAGACTTTTTTCCTACGAGCAGTACTTC. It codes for CASSPPPAGRLFSYEQYF.

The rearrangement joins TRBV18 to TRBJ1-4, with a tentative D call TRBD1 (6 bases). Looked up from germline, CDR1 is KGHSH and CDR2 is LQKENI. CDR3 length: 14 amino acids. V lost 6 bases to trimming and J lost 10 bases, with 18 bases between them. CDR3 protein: CASSSDSSRGKLFF. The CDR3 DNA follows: TGTGCCAGCTCCTCGGACAGTTCCCGGGGAAAACTGTTTTTT.

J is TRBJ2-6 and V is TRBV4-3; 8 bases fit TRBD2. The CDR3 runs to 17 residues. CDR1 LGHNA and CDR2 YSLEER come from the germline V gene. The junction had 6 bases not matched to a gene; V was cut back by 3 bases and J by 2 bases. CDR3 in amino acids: CASSHRSGLAGANVLTF. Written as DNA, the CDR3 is TGCGCCAGCAGCCACCGATCGGGACTAGCTGGGGCCAACGTCCTGACTTTC.